Each of the 23 T cell receptor beta chains below was sequenced from the same sample in a study of cytotoxic CD8 clonotypes in ibrutinib-treated CLL. The repertoire was sequenced with immunoSEQ multiplex PCR; TCRdb's copy has only in-frame clones and lacks some. The table records fewer than 200,000 clones, less than 85% of them present only once. Here the sequenced sample was PBMCs, taken after 24 months of ibrutinib treatment. The receptor set was obtained from a human donor with chronic lymphocytic leukemia.

This clone has a count of ten or more. This chain joins TRBV9 and TRBJ1-2; TRBD1 matches 8 bases. The ends lost 3 bases at V and 5 bases at J; junction bases unmatched: 9. This CDR3 has 15 residues. Looked up from germline, CDR1 is SGDLS and CDR2 is YYNGEE. CDR3 residues: CASSDVQGAGYGYTF. CDR3 sequence (DNA): TGTGCCAGCAGCGACGTCCAGGGGGCAGGGTATGGCTACACCTTC.

This clone was picked up a small number of times. This chain joins TRBV27 and TRBJ2-5, with D tentatively TRBD2 (6 bases). Trimming took 1 base from V and 5 from J, leaving 11 bases between them. The CDR3 consists of 14 residues. Germline V gene sequence: CDR1 MNHEY, CDR2 SMNVEV (reference sequence). CDR3 sequence (DNA): TGTGCCAGCAGTTTATACGGGAGCTTGGAGACCCAGTACTTC. Translated: CASSLYGSLETQYF.

This clone was counted a few times. The chain has TRBV6-5 and TRBJ1-1; D not resolved. Germline V gene data show CDR1 as MNHEY and CDR2 as SVGAGI. The V end was cut by 5 bases, the J end by 4 bases, with 14 bases between. The CDR3 is 14 residues long. CDR3 sequence reads: CASSIAAFSTEAFF. The CDR3 DNA follows: TGTGCCAGCAGTATCGCAGCCTTTAGCACTGAAGCTTTCTTT.

This chain connects TRBV6-5 to TRBJ1-2; TRBD1 might be the D (5 bases). The CDR3 has 13 residues. V dropped 6 bases and J dropped 2 bases, with 10 bases sitting between them. From germline, CDR1 is MNHEY and CDR2 SVGAGI. The CDR3 is CASRNGGNYGYTF. The CDR3 DNA sequence: TGTGCCAGCAGGAACGGGGGGAACTATGGCTACACCTTC.

The V gene is TRBV5-4, the J gene TRBJ1-4; tentative D call: TRBD1 (5 bases). With 3 bases removed from V and 2 bases from J, the gap between germline ends came to 14 bases. Germline CDR1 and CDR2: SGHNT and YYREEE (reference sequence). This CDR3 has 16 amino acids. CDR3 nucleotides: TGTGCCAGCAGCTCCCCCTTGGAGGGGACTAATGAAAAACTGTTTTTT. It yields the protein CASSSPLEGTNEKLFF.

This chain links TRBV5-6 with TRBJ1-4; D gene uncertain. This CDR3 has 14 amino acids. The germline CDR1 and CDR2 sequences are SGHDT and YYEEEE. Trimming shortened V by 0 bases and J by 5 bases, and 8 bases separated the two germline ends. The CDR3 loop is CASSLGRPNEKLFF. Written as DNA, the CDR3 is TGTGCCAGCAGCTTGGGGCGCCCAAATGAAAAACTGTTTTTT.

The J gene is TRBJ1-2, the V gene TRBV19; 9 bases line up with TRBD1. J lost 4 bases, V lost 3 bases, and 6 bases had no gene match. CDR3 size: 15 residues. Germline assignment: CDR1 LNHDA and CDR2 SQIVND (reference sequence). CDR3 residues: CASSMGGQGVYGYTF. The CDR3 coding sequence is TGTGCCAGTAGTATGGGGGGACAGGGTGTCTATGGCTACACCTTC.

V is TRBV7-9 and J is TRBJ2-7; 7 bases agree with TRBD2. Germline V gene data show CDR1 as SEHNR and CDR2 as FQNEAQ (reference sequence). The CDR3 sequence is 14 residues long. V lost 0 bases to trimming and J lost 5 bases; unmatched junction nucleotides: 4. CDR3 loop: CASSLAGGSHEQYF. CDR3 coding DNA: TGTGCCAGCAGCTTAGCGGGAGGGTCCCACGAGCAGTACTTC.

This clone was seen a handful of times. The chain has TRBV7-2 and TRBJ1-3; D unclear. The V gene's germline CDR1 is SGHTA and CDR2 FQGNSA. Trimming cost V 5 bases and J 4 bases, with 9 bases left between them. The CDR3 runs 13 residues. CDR3 sequence reads: CASSPDNGNTIYF. Written as DNA, the CDR3 is TGTGCCAGCAGCCCAGACAACGGAAACACCATATATTTT.

This chain joins TRBV11-2 and TRBJ2-7, with TRBD2 matching over 8 bases. After removal of 1 base from V and 3 bases from J, the junction contained 14 bases not matched to a gene. The CDR3 covers 18 residues. Germline loops: CDR1 SGHAT, CDR2 FQNNGV. The CDR3: CASSLGVVVSGTLYEQYF. The DNA of the CDR3 is TGTGCCAGCAGCTTAGGCGTGGTTGTTAGCGGGACCCTCTACGAGCAGTACTTC.

The V gene is TRBV2, the J gene TRBJ1-4; no clear D gene. Trimming took 0 bases from V and 0 from J, leaving 8 bases between them. Germline V gene data show CDR1 as SNHLY and CDR2 as FYNNEI. The CDR3 has 16 amino acids. The CDR3 sequence is CASSEAPTTTNEKLFF. CDR3 nucleotide sequence: TGTGCCAGCAGTGAAGCGCCGACAACAACTAATGAAAAACTGTTTTTT.

The CDR3, as DNA: TGTGCCAGGCCCGGGGGGTCCACCTACGAGCAGTACTTC. As protein: CARPGGSTYEQYF. This chain uses TRBV25-1 with TRBJ2-7, with 7 bases aligning to TRBD2. Germline trimming cut 9 bases from V and 2 bases from J; bases unmatched to any gene: 7. The CDR3 loop spans 13 amino acids. Germline CDR1 MGHDK, CDR2 SYGVNS.

This clone occurred once. The J gene is TRBJ2-3, the V gene TRBV6-1; D remains unclear. Germline loops: CDR1 MNHNS, CDR2 SASEGT. This CDR3 region has 12 residues. V lost 6 bases to trimming and J lost 8 bases, with 12 bases between them. CDR3 nucleotide sequence: TGTGCCAGCAGGATTTGGTGGAGTACGCAGTATTTT. Translated, it gives CASRIWWSTQYF.

This clone was detected only a few times. The chain combines TRBV7-2 with TRBJ1-5; no reliable D call. Between the trimmed V and J ends, which lost 2 bases and 4 bases, there was a span of 3 bases. CDR3 length: 12 residues. CDR1 and CDR2 (germline): SGHTA, FQGNSA. CDR3 DNA sequence: TGTGCCAGCAGCTTACCTAATCAGCCCCAGCATTTT. It codes for CASSLPNQPQHF.

This chain uses TRBV5-3 with TRBJ2-7, with 8 bases aligning to TRBD1. TRBV5-3 belongs to the ORF category, with a function that is uncertain. The V segment lost 0 bases and the J segment 4 bases; nucleotides outside the gene matches: 3. CDR3 length equals 14 residues. DNA for the CDR3: TGTGCCAGAAGCTTGGGGGACAGGACTTACGAGCAGTACTTC. It codes for CARSLGDRTYEQYF.

The chain employs TRBV18 and TRBJ2-3; D may be TRBD1 or TRBD2 (5 bases each). Trimming cost V 2 bases and J 3 bases, with 9 bases left between them. This CDR3 spans 14 amino acids. CDR1 and CDR2 from the germline V gene are KGHSH and LQKENI. CDR3 loop: CASSPSWGTDTQYF. As DNA, the CDR3 is TGTGCCAGCTCACCAAGCTGGGGGACAGATACGCAGTATTTT. Full variable domain (rest looked up from reference TRBV18 and TRBJ2-3): NAGVMQNPRHLVRRRGQEARLRCSPMKGHSHVYWYRQLPEEGLKFMVYLQKENIIDESGMPKERFSAEFPKEGPSILRIQQVVRGDSAAYFCASSPSWGTDTQYFGPGTRLTVL.

V is TRBV6-5 and J is TRBJ2-7, with TRBD1 matching 8 bases. This CDR3 comprises 16 residues. J lost 4 bases, V lost 0 bases, and 8 bases had no gene match. Germline V CDR1 and CDR2: MNHEY, SVGAGI. The CDR3 DNA reads as TGTGCCAGCAGTTACTCGTCGCGGACAGGGAGATACGAGCAGTACTTC. Its translation: CASSYSSRTGRYEQYF.

The chain employs TRBV28 and TRBJ2-1, with a tentative D call TRBD2 (5 bases). V lost 2 bases to trimming and J lost 7 bases, with 12 bases between them. The CDR3 length is 14 residues. The germline gives CDR1 MDHEN, CDR2 SYDVKM. Here the CDR3 DNA reads TGTGCCAGCAGTTTACCCCAGGAGGCGAATGAGCAGTTCTTC. As protein: CASSLPQEANEQFF.

This chain connects TRBV25-1 to TRBJ1-3, with D hard to call. Germline CDR1 is MGHDK and CDR2 is SYGVNS. The CDR3 contains 14 residues. Trimming took off 3 bases at V and 5 bases at J, with 11 bases between the two ends. The CDR3: CASSEARLRNTIYF. The CDR3 DNA follows: TGTGCCAGCAGTGAGGCGAGACTAAGAAACACCATATATTTT.

The chain is built from TRBV15 and TRBJ1-1; a possible D gene is TRBD1 (5 bases). Trimming took 0 bases from V and 4 from J, leaving 18 bases between them. This CDR3 contains 17 residues. Germline V gene sequence: CDR1 LNHNV, CDR2 YYDKDF (reference sequence). CDR3 in DNA: TGTGCCACCAGCAGAGATTCCCCCAGGGCGGGGGGCACTGAAGCTTTCTTT. Protein: CATSRDSPRAGGTEAFF. Full variable domain (missing parts from reference TRBV15 and TRBJ1-1): DAMVIQNPRYQVTQFGKPVTLSCSQTLNHNVMYWYQQKSSQAPKLLFHYYDKDFNNEADTPDNFQSRRPNTSFCFLDIRSPGLGDTAMYLCATSRDSPRAGGTEAFFGQGTRLTVV.

The rearrangement uses TRBV6-1 and TRBJ1-6; maybe TRBD1 (6 bases). The CDR3 length is 18 residues. Trimming stripped 1 base from V and 1 base from J, with 14 bases between. CDR1 and CDR2 from the germline V gene are MNHNS and SASEGT. CDR3 in DNA: TGTGCCAGCAGTGAAGGGAGCAGGGGTTTTTCCTATAATTCACCCCTCCACTTT. Protein product: CASSEGSRGFSYNSPLHF.

This clone was detected only once. This sequence joins TRBV6-5 and TRBJ2-1; tentative D call: TRBD2 (5 bases). This CDR3 has 15 residues. Trimming cost V 4 bases and J 4 bases, with 14 bases left between them. CDR1 and CDR2 from the germline V gene are MNHEY and SVGAGI. The CDR3 protein is CASSSRGPGYNEQFF. The CDR3 bases are TGTGCCAGCAGTTCTCGAGGCCCGGGATACAATGAGCAGTTCTTC.

This sequence joins TRBV2 and TRBJ2-3; D is ambiguous. The CDR3 loop spans 16 amino acids. Germline lookup yields CDR1 SNHLY and CDR2 FYNNEI. Trimming removed 8 bases at V and 0 bases at J, with 18 bases between. This CDR3 reads CASQLRRGTSTDTQYF. DNA of the CDR3: TGTGCCAGCCAATTGAGGCGCGGAACTAGCACAGATACGCAGTATTTT.